This TCR beta chain was recovered during a study of shared clonotypes between healthy human individuals. The overall study: Each donor had three CD4 naive, three CD4 memory, two CD8 naive and one CD8 memory plate.

Note on this clone: The antigen remains undetermined.

Trimming took off 7 bases at V and 0 bases at J, with 17 bases between the two ends. From germline, CDR1 is SGHRS and CDR2 YFSETQ. The CDR3 runs to 17 residues. Some clones are missing from TCRdb's copy, which holds only in-frame ones; the method was immunoSEQ multiplex PCR. The table records 70,000 to 95,000 clones, 60% to 65% of them present only once. Broader study findings: The sharing of approximately 5.1% of naive CD4 clonotypes was seen across a few donors.

The sample taken for sequencing was memory CD8+ T cells sorted from blood. Documented subset: CD45RO+ cells pooled with CCR7-negative TemRA cells. The sequence came from a man under 40 in good health. V and J are TRBV5-1 and TRBJ2-6; maybe TRBD1 (6 bases). CDR3 sequence (DNA): TGCGCCAGCTCTCATATACAGGGATTCTCTGGGGCCAACGTCCTGACTTTC. Its translation: CASSHIQGFSGANVLTF.